This T cell receptor beta chain is from a study of blood T cell repertoires in COVID-19 (TCRdb year 2020). Notes on the research overall: Collaborator samples came from the United States, Italy and Spain and covered acute and convalescent phases of COVID-19. A de-identified subject ID, COVID-19 status, age in years and sex were almost always included in the sample metadata. Where available, HLA class I and class II types were taken from metadata supplied by the sample provider and were not determined by assay-based typing. The repertoires were released in a freely available public database meant as a resource for research on the immune response to SARS-CoV-2. Deeply sampled blood TCRbeta repertoires from subjects exposed to, actively infected with, or recovered from COVID-19 were included in the dataset. Samples came from the ongoing ImmuneRACE study (first 160 participants) plus 1,254 subjects from 6 global collaborators. The material from the prospective study consisted of cDNA or gDNA derived from T cells, B-cell-depleted T cells, or PBMCs. Overall study results and their limits: How much clinical and demographic metadata was included differed by source and by participant, and the metadata was provided uncurated.

TCRbeta CDR3 regions were amplified from genomic DNA using the immunoSEQ Assay, a bias-controlled multiplex PCR. The study's own analysis went as follows. The number of nucleated cells in each sample was estimated by amplification of reference gene primers within the assay. To quantify the absolute abundance of each unique TCRbeta CDR3 rearrangement, sequence reads were collapsed and filtered. For each sample, productive Simpson clonality was calculated as the square root of Simpson's diversity index over productive rearrangements. Entries here come from immuneACCESS through TCRdb and include only in-frame sequences with V and J called. Some clones fail to appear in such tables; in the studies checked, an unresolved V gene covers under half of the shortfall, and the cause of the remainder is unknown. That table gives V, J and clone size, and the DNA gave D and trimming. The sample records some 380,000 clones, more than 75% of which are singletons. The ten largest clones represent under 1.5% of the sample.

A note on this clone: This clone's antigen is unknown. Within one base of it there is no much larger clone, and no base qualities were kept.

Enrolling through a virtual design, the prospective study's participants ranged in age from about 18 to 100 years and lived across 20 to 25 United States geographic areas. Cohort assignment in the prospective study relied on participant-reported clinical history from a screening survey and a study questionnaire. Recovered participants in ImmuneRACE Cohort 3 were defined by two consecutive negative NP/OP PCR tests, clearance by a healthcare professional, or resolution of symptoms. In the prospective study, mobile phlebotomists collected whole blood, serum and a nasopharyngeal or oropharyngeal swab from each participant. Participants in the prospective study had the option to provide additional blood draws and questionnaires over an approximately two-month period. Prospective study blood samples were shipped either frozen or at room temperature before DNA extraction. The CDR3 runs 14 residues from the cysteine to the phenylalanine. The kept DNA is CDR3 alone, 42 bases in frame from the first base. Trimming at the junction amounts to 4 bases on V and 1 base on J, and the germline ends lie 7 bases apart. For CDR1 and CDR2, the germline V gene lists MNHEY and SVGAGI.

This sequence was found in a man younger than 45 who had recovered from COVID-19. This receptor chain uses TRBV6-5 and TRBJ2-2; the D gene is perhaps TRBD2, on 5 matching bases. The sequenced sample was PBMCs or T cells enriched from blood (not recorded which). The nucleotide sequence is TGTGCCAGCAGTTGGAGCGGGAACACCGGGGAGCTGTTTTTT. This yields the protein CASSWSGNTGELFF.